What follows are 27 T cell receptor beta chains derived from one specimen sequenced in a study of blood T cell repertoires in COVID-19 (dated by TCRdb to 2019 to 2021). The method behind the library was the immunoSEQ multiplex PCR assay. Imported from immuneACCESS, the table was reduced by TCRdb to in-frame sequences with V and J called. These copies leave out some clones; in studies compared against another copy, an unresolved V gene accounts for under half, and the cause of the remainder is not known. Present in this sample are approximately 91,000 clones, around nine tenths of which were seen just once. The ten most abundant clones make up around 4.5% of the sample. Material: peripheral blood. All receptors derive from a man between 65 and 85 years old with acute or convalescent COVID-19.

The rearrangement links TRBV5-1 to TRBJ2-3, with 7 bases that match TRBD2. The V gene end was trimmed by 2 bases and the J gene end by 2 bases; junction bases not matched to a gene: 5. Germline-derived CDR1 and CDR2 are SGHRS and YFSETQ. This CDR3 is 15 amino acids long. The DNA of the CDR3 is TGCGCCAGCAGCTTTAACGGGGGGATCACAGATACGCAGTATTTT. This encodes CASSFNGGITDTQYF.

This clone showed up just a few times. V gene TRBV30 combines with J gene TRBJ1-3, with D unclear. This CDR3 has 13 amino acids. V lost 2 bases to trimming and J lost 4 bases, with 9 bases between them. Per the germline V gene, CDR1 is GTSNPN and CDR2 is SVGIG (reference sequence). The CDR3 coding sequence is TGTGCCTGGAGTCTCTCGGGAGGAAACACCATATATTTT. Its translation is CAWSLSGGNTIYF.

V and J are TRBV3-1 (or the pseudogene TRBV3-2) and TRBJ1-5, with 10 bases that match TRBD1. The germline gives CDR1 LGHDT, CDR2 YNNKEL (reference sequence). The CDR3 sequence is 14 residues long. The junction had 5 bases not matched to a gene; V was cut back by 5 bases and J by 7 bases. CDR3 residues: CASSETGGGQPQHF. The CDR3 coding sequence is TGTGCCAGCAGCGAGACAGGGGGCGGCCAGCCCCAGCATTTT.

The CDR3 spells CASSQTPMNTEAFF. DNA for the CDR3: TGTGCCAGCAGCCAGACACCCATGAACACTGAAGCTTTCTTT. The gene calls are TRBV6-5 and TRBJ1-1; D gene unclear. CDR1 MNHEY and CDR2 SVGAGI come from the germline V gene. The CDR3 is 14 amino acids. The V end lost 6 bases, the J end lost 0 bases, and 11 bases lay between the germline ends.

The chain couples TRBV19 to TRBJ1-6, with D unclear. This CDR3 has 15 amino acids. V gave up 5 bases and J gave up 0 bases, with 8 bases separating them. The V gene's germline CDR1 is LNHDA and CDR2 SQIVND (reference sequence). The chain's CDR3 is CASSRGSSYNSPLHF. As DNA, the CDR3 is TGTGCCAGTAGTCGAGGGAGCTCCTATAATTCACCCCTCCACTTT.

The gene calls are TRBV19 and TRBJ1-5; D not resolved. The CDR3 spans 13 residues. V dropped 3 bases and J dropped 8 bases, with 11 bases sitting between them. CDR1 is LNHDA and CDR2 is SQIVND in the germline V gene (reference sequence). In DNA form, the CDR3 reads TGTGCCAGTAGTATTCGGCCCAGCGAGCCCCAGCATTTT. Translated, it gives CASSIRPSEPQHF.

The J gene is TRBJ1-1, the V gene TRBV9, with 9 bases identical to TRBD1. This CDR3 contains 18 residues. Per the germline V gene, CDR1 is SGDLS and CDR2 is YYNGEE. After removal of 0 bases from V and 5 bases from J, the junction contained 14 bases not matched to a gene. In nucleotides, the CDR3 is TGTGCCAGCAGCGTAGTCTCCGTGGACAGGGGAGGTAGGACTGAAGCTTTCTTT. Encoded protein: CASSVVSVDRGGRTEAFF.

V usage is TRBV9 and J usage is TRBJ2-4, with 10 bases lining up with TRBD2. CDR1 is SGDLS, CDR2 YYNGEE, per germline. The CDR3 consists of 20 residues. J gave up 1 base and V 0 bases, and 13 bases lay outside the gene matches. The CDR3 sequence: CASSVGVKGLARAAKNIQYF. The CDR3 DNA reads TGTGCCAGCAGCGTAGGGGTAAAGGGACTAGCGCGGGCGGCCAAAAACATTCAGTACTTC.

This clone has only one observation. This chain connects TRBV28 to TRBJ1-1; D ambiguous. With 2 bases removed from V and 1 base from J, the gap between germline ends came to 8 bases. Germline V gives CDR1 MDHEN, CDR2 SYDVKM. The CDR3 extends over 14 amino acids. The CDR3 here is CASSLTRRNTEAFF. The CDR3 nucleotides read TGTGCCAGCAGTTTAACTCGGAGGAACACTGAAGCTTTCTTT.

The rearrangement uses TRBV6-6 and TRBJ1-1, with D unclear. Germline CDR1 MNHNY, CDR2 SVGAGI (reference sequence). V dropped 2 bases and J dropped 6 bases, with 4 bases sitting between them. The CDR3 runs to 11 residues. DNA for the CDR3: TGTGCCAGCAGTTACGGCTCTGAAGCTTTCTTT. It yields the protein CASSYGSEAFF.

The rearrangement joins TRBV15 to TRBJ1-4; 8 bases match TRBD1. The germline V gene has CDR1 LNHNV and CDR2 YYDKDF (reference sequence). V was clipped by 5 bases and J by 4 bases; unmatched bases: 9. The CDR3 is 16 amino acids. The CDR3 spells CATSSRRQGLNEKLFF. The CDR3 bases are TGTGCCACCAGCTCCCGCCGACAGGGGCTTAATGAAAAACTGTTTTTT.

CDR3 nucleotides: TGTGCCAGTCCACTACAGATGACAGGGGGCGAGGGGGACGGTCAGCCCCAGCATTTT. Its translation: CASPLQMTGGEGDGQPQHF. The rearrangement uses TRBV27 and TRBJ1-5; 10 bases are shared with TRBD1. V lost 9 bases to trimming and J lost 6 bases; unmatched junction nucleotides: 23. The CDR3 has 19 amino acids. In germline, CDR1 is MNHEY, CDR2 SMNVEV (reference sequence).

The chain carries TRBV3-1 (or the pseudogene TRBV3-2) and TRBJ2-3; 7 bases map to TRBD2. Germline values: CDR1 LGHDT, CDR2 YNNKEL (reference sequence). The V gene end was trimmed by 4 bases and the J gene end by 0 bases; junction bases not matched to a gene: 7. This CDR3 has 16 residues. In nucleotides, the CDR3 is TGTGCCAGCAGCCTAGGACTAGTTGCAAGCACAGATACGCAGTATTTT. Its protein is CASSLGLVASTDTQYF.

This chain joins TRBV5-6 and TRBJ2-7; 7 bases fit TRBD1. This CDR3 contains 16 residues. The junction had 12 bases not matched to a gene; V was cut back by 3 bases and J by 3 bases. CDR1 is SGHDT, CDR2 YYEEEE, per germline. CDR3 protein: CASSSFGGQDLYEQYV. The CDR3 DNA reads as TGTGCCAGCAGCTCGTTCGGCGGACAGGACCTCTACGAGCAGTACGTC.

This clone was detected only once. This rearrangement joins TRBV29-1 to TRBJ1-3; the D is unclear. The CDR3 covers 11 residues. Between the trimmed V and J ends, which lost 7 bases and 4 bases, there was a span of 8 bases. Germline CDR1 SQVTM, CDR2 ANQGSEA. The CDR3 spells CSARAGNTIYF. The CDR3 DNA sequence: TGCAGCGCAAGAGCGGGAAACACCATATATTTT.

The CDR3 sequence: CASSFPVTGGPNTGELFF. The CDR3 DNA sequence: TGTGCCAGCAGCTTTCCAGTGACAGGCGGCCCGAACACCGGGGAGCTGTTTTTT. The chain is built from TRBV7-9 and TRBJ2-2; a possible D gene is TRBD1 (6 bases). Trimming pared 3 bases from V and 0 bases from J, leaving 17 bases between. The CDR3 is 18 amino acids. Germline V lookup: CDR1 SEHNR, CDR2 FQNEAQ (reference sequence).

The chain joins TRBV28 to TRBJ1-2, with 7 bases identical to TRBD1. V shed 11 bases and J 7 bases; nucleotides not matched to a gene: 7. Germline V gene sequence: CDR1 MDHEN, CDR2 SYDVKM. The CDR3 is 11 amino acids. The CDR3 nucleotides are TGTGCCGGCGGACAGGAACGTGGCTACACCTTC. It translates to CAGGQERGYTF.

The V and J genes are TRBV29-1 and TRBJ1-6, with 7 bases aligning to TRBD1. CDR1 is SQVTM, CDR2 ANQGSEA, per germline. V was pared by 7 bases and J by 7 bases, with 7 bases of the junction left unmatched. This CDR3 contains 13 residues. The CDR3 loop is CSARDRENSPLHF. The CDR3 nucleotides read TGCAGCGCTAGGGACAGAGAGAATTCACCCCTCCACTTT.

The chain combines TRBV5-1 with TRBJ1-5; D might be TRBD1 (6 bases). The CDR3 is made up of 15 amino acids. Germline V gene sequence: CDR1 SGHRS, CDR2 YFSETQ. The V end was cut by 1 base, the J end by 5 bases, with 13 bases between. CDR3: CASSLSGVGDQPQHF. For the CDR3, the DNA is TGCGCCAGCAGCTTGTCAGGGGTGGGGGATCAGCCCCAGCATTTT.

This chain joins TRBV10-3 and TRBJ2-5; the match to TRBD1 covers 9 bases. The junction had 17 bases not matched to a gene; V was cut back by 10 bases and J by 2 bases. The germline CDR1 and CDR2 sequences are ENHRY and SYGVKD. The CDR3 consists of 17 residues. In DNA, the CDR3 is TGTGCCACCCGGCTGGGGGACAGGGTGGGAAGACAAGAGACCCAGTACTTC. This sequence encodes CATRLGDRVGRQETQYF.

The rearrangement links TRBV5-6 to TRBJ2-3; TRBD2 matches 7 bases. Looked up from germline, CDR1 is SGHDT and CDR2 is YYEEEE. The CDR3 has 16 amino acids. The V segment lost 0 bases and the J segment 4 bases; nucleotides outside the gene matches: 8. The CDR3 spells CASSLAGAGVADTQYF. The CDR3 DNA sequence: TGTGCCAGCAGCTTGGCCGGCGCGGGGGTGGCAGATACGCAGTATTTT.

The chain carries TRBV19 and TRBJ1-2; 8 positions match TRBD1. With 1 base clipped from V and 8 bases from J, the junction kept 9 bases outside the gene matches. The CDR3 loop spans 15 amino acids. Germline V gene lookup returns CDR1 LNHDA and CDR2 SQIVND (reference sequence). The CDR3 protein is CASSIGGGTGGGYTF. In DNA form, the CDR3 reads TGTGCCAGTAGTATAGGAGGGGGGACAGGAGGAGGCTACACCTTC.

In this sample, this clone turned up once. The CDR3 coding sequence is TGTGCCAGCCTGGACAGTTTGGCCTCAGAGCAGTACTTC. This translates into CASLDSLASEQYF. This chain joins TRBV2 and TRBJ2-7, with D tentatively TRBD1 (6 bases). Germline CDR1 and CDR2: SNHLY and FYNNEI. The germline V and J ends were trimmed by 8 bases and 7 bases, with 18 bases remaining between them. The CDR3 spans 13 residues.

The V and J genes are TRBV11-2 and TRBJ1-3; a possible D gene is TRBD1 (6 bases). CDR3 length: 13 residues. V was pared by 3 bases and J by 13 bases, with 16 bases between. Germline CDR1 reads SGHAT; CDR2 reads FQNNGV. CDR3 sequence reads: CASSLVDRSLIYF. CDR3 nucleotide sequence: TGTGCCAGCAGCTTGGTGGACAGAAGTTTAATATATTTT.

This rearrangement joins TRBV15 to TRBJ2-2; TRBD2 matches at 11 bases. Germline lookup yields CDR1 LNHNV and CDR2 YYDKDF (reference sequence). The V segment lost 10 bases and the J segment 7 bases; nucleotides outside the gene matches: 14. The CDR3 covers 16 residues. The CDR3 sequence: CAISGYGTSGGGELFF. The CDR3 nucleotides are TGTGCCATATCTGGTTACGGGACTAGCGGCGGCGGGGAGCTGTTTTTT.

This sequence joins TRBV18 and TRBJ2-1; a weak D match, TRBD2 (5 bases). CDR1 and CDR2 from the germline V gene are KGHSH and LQKENI. The CDR3 loop spans 15 amino acids. The V end was cut by 4 bases, the J end by 10 bases, with 20 bases between. The DNA for the CDR3 is TGTGCCAGCTCACAGATGCCGGCTGCCTGGGAGGAGCAGTTCTTC. This translates into CASSQMPAAWEEQFF.

V usage is TRBV6-5 and J usage is TRBJ2-5, with unresolved D. Germline loops: CDR1 MNHEY, CDR2 SVGAGI. Trimming took 5 bases from V and 1 from J, leaving 8 bases between them. The CDR3 has 13 residues. This CDR3 is CASSLVGQETQYF. The CDR3 DNA is TGTGCCAGCAGTCTAGTGGGCCAAGAGACCCAGTACTTC.